The 28 T cell receptor beta chains presented below share a single source sample, sequenced in a study of CD8+CD57+ T cells in acquired aplastic anemia. The patients chosen for sequencing had shown expansion of CD8+CD57+ cells (detected by flow cytometry). The use of genomic DNA as template underpinned the TCR beta VDJ and CDR3 profiling. TCRdb reprocessed the reads via MiXCR and lists one record per CDR3 protein. The sample has hundreds of thousands of distinct CDR3 sequences; roughly half are singletons. Specimen: sorted CD4+, CD8+, or CD8+CD57+ T cells (not recorded which) from PBMCs. These receptor sequences come from a human donor with aplastic anemia.

The chain uses TRBV15 and TRBJ1-6; 8 nucleotides agree with TRBD1. Germline loops: CDR1 LNHNV, CDR2 YYDKDF (reference sequence). J lost 8 bases, V lost 4 bases, and 7 bases had no gene match. The CDR3 extends over 15 amino acids. CDR3: CATSITTGADSPLHF. CDR3 nucleotides: TGTGCCACCAGCATAACGACAGGGGCGGATTCACCCCTCCACTTT. Full variable domain (outside the CDR3, taken from reference TRBV15 and TRBJ1-6): DAMVIQNPRYQVTQFGKPVTLSCSQTLNHNVMYWYQQKSSQAPKLLFHYYDKDFNNEADTPDNFQSRRPNTSFCFLDIRSPGLGDTAMYLCATSITTGADSPLHFGNGTRLTVT.

This clonotype was observed a handful of times. The chain joins TRBV27 to TRBJ2-5, with 11 bases identical to TRBD2. The CDR3 is made up of 15 amino acids. Germline values: CDR1 MNHEY, CDR2 SMNVEV (reference sequence). The junction had 12 bases not matched to a gene; V was cut back by 10 bases and J by 5 bases. The CDR3 DNA follows: TGTGCCACTACGACTAGCGGGGAGGAGGGGGAGACCCAGTACTTC. It codes for CATTTSGEEGETQYF.

There are many counts of this clonotype. This chain links TRBV19 with TRBJ2-2, with D perhaps TRBD2 (6 bases). Trimming stripped 8 bases from V and 0 bases from J, with 10 bases between. CDR1 LNHDA and CDR2 SQIVND come from the germline V gene (reference sequence). The length of the CDR3 is 14 residues. The CDR3, as DNA: TGTGCCAGTGGGCGGGGCGCGAACACCGGGGAGCTGTTTTTT. The encoded protein is CASGRGANTGELFF.

By share, this clonotype counts as large (0.1 to 1%). V and J are TRBV24-1 and TRBJ2-2; 7 nucleotides align to TRBD2. Germline values: CDR1 KGHDR, CDR2 SFDVKD. This CDR3 comprises 16 residues. J gave up 5 bases and V 2 bases, and 7 bases lay outside the gene matches. In DNA form, the CDR3 reads TGTGCCACCAGTGATTCCTTCGCGGGGGATACCGGGGAGCTGTTTTTT. This codes for CATSDSFAGDTGELFF.

This clonotype was detected many times. The V and J genes are TRBV7-8 and TRBJ2-3; tentative D call: TRBD1 (6 bases). The V end was cut by 5 bases, the J end by 2 bases, with 14 bases between. In germline, CDR1 is SGHVS, CDR2 FQNEAQ. The CDR3 runs 15 residues. The DNA of the CDR3 is TGTGCCAGCAGCCGAGTACAGGGAGACACAGATACGCAGTATTTT. This sequence encodes CASSRVQGDTDTQYF.

Only a few counts were recorded for this clonotype. The genes are TRBV12-3 or TRBV12-4 and TRBJ2-3, with TRBD2 matching over 12 bases. Losses at the gene ends were 6 bases for V and 7 bases for J; bases not matched to a gene: 5. CDR3 length: 14 residues. In DNA, the CDR3 is TGTGCCAGCAGCTCTAGCGGGGGGGAAAATACGCAGTATTTT. It yields the protein CASSSSGGENTQYF.

On this clonotype: This may arise from a read error, as a much more abundant clone is one base away. V gene TRBV7-8 combines with J gene TRBJ1-2, with D unclear. CDR3 length: 15 residues. Germline assignment: CDR1 SGHVS and CDR2 FQNEAQ. V gave up 2 bases and J gave up 3 bases, with 13 bases separating them. CDR3 bases: TGTGCCAGCAGCTTAAATTTGGGTGAGGACTATGGCTACACCTTC. Protein: CASSLNLGEDYGYTF.

V gene TRBV7-9 combines with J gene TRBJ2-5; possible D gene TRBD1, 6 bases. Trimming left V 4 bases short and J 2 bases short, with 17 bases between. The V gene's germline CDR1 is SEHNR and CDR2 FQNEAQ (reference sequence). The CDR3 has 16 amino acids. This CDR3 reads CASSSPSGQHQETQYF. CDR3 in DNA: TGTGCCAGCAGCTCCCCCTCGGGACAACATCAAGAGACCCAGTACTTC.

V is TRBV10-3 and J is TRBJ2-7, with TRBD2 matching 8 bases. V lost 2 bases and J lost 2; bases outside the gene matches: 8. Germline-derived CDR1 and CDR2 are ENHRY and SYGVKD. The length of the CDR3 is 16 residues. The CDR3 coding sequence is TGTGCCATCAGTGAGCCAACCCGGGGGGGCACCTACGAGCAGTACTTC. Translating gives CAISEPTRGGTYEQYF.

The chain combines TRBV2 with TRBJ1-5; a possible D gene is TRBD1 (6 bases). This CDR3 spans 12 amino acids. Germline CDR1 and CDR2: SNHLY and FYNNEI. With 6 bases removed from V and 10 bases from J, the gap between germline ends came to 13 bases. CDR3 amino acids: CASSELQGPQHF. CDR3 nucleotide sequence: TGTGCCAGCAGCGAGCTACAGGGACCCCAGCATTTT. The full variable domain, with the rest looked up from reference TRBV2 and TRBJ1-5, is EPEVTQTPSHQVTQMGQEVILRCVPISNHLYFYWYRQILGQKVEFLVSFYNNEISEKSEIFDDQFSVERPDGSNFTLKIRSTKLEDSAMYFCASSELQGPQHFGDGTRLSIL.

V is TRBV7-9 and J is TRBJ2-7; 10 nucleotides agree with TRBD1. Germline V lookup: CDR1 SEHNR, CDR2 FQNEAQ (reference sequence). The CDR3 runs 17 residues. Losses at the gene ends were 5 bases for V and 3 bases for J; bases not matched to a gene: 13. This chain's CDR3 is CASSRRPGQGVGYEQYF. The DNA of the CDR3 is TGTGCCAGCAGCCGCCGGCCCGGACAGGGGGTTGGCTACGAGCAGTACTTC.

This clonotype was observed a handful of times. This chain connects TRBV7-2 to TRBJ2-6; 10 nucleotides match TRBD1. CDR1 and CDR2 from the germline V gene are SGHTA and FQGNSA. V dropped 5 bases and J dropped 2; count of bases not matched to a gene: 3. This CDR3 has 16 residues. CDR3: CASSSGTGAGANVLTF. The CDR3 bases are TGTGCCAGCAGCAGCGGGACAGGGGCTGGGGCCAACGTCCTGACTTTC. The full variable domain, its missing parts supplied by reference TRBV7-2 and TRBJ2-6, is GAGVSQSPSNKVTEKGKDVELRCDPISGHTALYWYRQSLGQGLEFLIYFQGNSAPDKSGLPSDRFSAERTGGSVSTLTIQRTQQEDSAVYLCASSSGTGAGANVLTFGAGSRLTVL.

This clonotype was seen ten or more times. The chain recombines TRBV7-9 with TRBJ2-1; no clear D. The V end lost 5 bases, the J end lost 7 bases, and 9 bases lay between the germline ends. There are 12 residues in the CDR3. CDR1 and CDR2 (germline): SEHNR, FQNEAQ (reference sequence). The CDR3 sequence is CASSADANEQFF. For the CDR3, the DNA is TGTGCCAGCAGCGCTGACGCAAATGAGCAGTTCTTC. The full variable domain, rest sourced from reference TRBV7-9 and TRBJ2-1, is DTGVSQNPRHKITKRGQNVTFRCDPISEHNRLYWYRQTLGQGPEFLTYFQNEAQLEKSRLLSDRFSAERPKGSFSTLEIQRTEQGDSAMYLCASSADANEQFFGPGTRLTVL.

The chain recombines TRBV2 with TRBJ2-7; 10 nucleotides agree with TRBD2. Germline CDR1 and CDR2: SNHLY and FYNNEI. The V segment lost 6 bases and the J segment 5 bases; nucleotides outside the gene matches: 10. The CDR3 loop spans 15 amino acids. The CDR3 DNA sequence: TGTGCCAGCAGCCTAAGCGGGAGGGCCATCGACGAGCAGTACTTC. Protein sequence: CASSLSGRAIDEQYF.

The chain uses TRBV27 and TRBJ2-1; 9 bases match TRBD2. The ends lost 4 bases at V and 5 bases at J; junction bases unmatched: 6. From germline, CDR1 is MNHEY and CDR2 SMNVEV (reference sequence). CDR3 length: 15 amino acids. Here the CDR3 reads CASSSPLAGNNEQFF. In DNA form, the CDR3 reads TGTGCCAGCAGTTCACCTCTAGCGGGGAACAATGAGCAGTTCTTC.

The V and J genes are TRBV4-3 and TRBJ2-1, with D possibly matching TRBD2 (5 bases). The CDR3 consists of 17 residues. V shed 0 bases and J shed 0 bases, with 12 bases lying between them. From germline, CDR1 is LGHNA and CDR2 YSLEER. CDR3 amino acids: CASSQDLRASSYNEQFF. The CDR3 bases are TGCGCCAGCAGCCAAGATTTGCGGGCGAGCTCCTACAATGAGCAGTTCTTC.

The V and J genes are TRBV7-7 and TRBJ2-5; 10 nucleotides line up with TRBD1. CDR3 length: 18 amino acids. Unmatched junction bases numbered 9, after V lost 1 base and J lost 1 base. Looked up from germline, CDR1 is SSHAT and CDR2 is FNYEAQ (reference sequence). In DNA form, the CDR3 reads TGTGCCAGCAGCTTAGTGGCGGTCGGGGACAGGGGCCAAGAGACCCAGTACTTC. This sequence encodes CASSLVAVGDRGQETQYF. Together with reference TRBV7-7 and TRBJ2-5, the CDR3 gives the full variable domain: GAGVSQSPRYKVTKRGQDVTLRCDPISSHATLYWYQQALGQGPEFLTYFNYEAQPDKSGLPSDRFSAERPEGSISTLTIQRTEQRDSAMYRCASSLVAVGDRGQETQYFGPGTRLLVL.

This clonotype was found once. The chain combines TRBV15 with TRBJ1-2; D gene uncertain. Trimming took off 4 bases at V and 6 bases at J, with 9 bases between the two ends. This CDR3 spans 12 amino acids. Looked up from germline, CDR1 is LNHNV and CDR2 is YYDKDF (reference sequence). CDR3 coding DNA: TGTGCCACCAGCAAGGGCTACGATGGCTACACCTTC. Amino acids: CATSKGYDGYTF.

The DNA of the CDR3 is TGCGCCAGCAGTGGCCTAGGGGGCACCGGGGAGCTGTTTTTT. It yields the protein CASSGLGGTGELFF. This chain joins TRBV10-1 and TRBJ2-2; possibly TRBD1 for D (6 bases). The CDR3 has 14 residues. V lost 4 bases to trimming and J lost 4 bases, with 10 bases between them. Germline CDR1 and CDR2: WNHNN and SYGVQD (reference sequence).

The chain joins TRBV9 to TRBJ1-2; 8 bases map to TRBD1. J gave up 7 bases and V 5 bases, and 1 base lay outside the gene matches. The CDR3 length is 11 residues. Germline CDR1 and CDR2: SGDLS and YYNGEE. The CDR3 sequence is CASRGQAGYTF. CDR3 in DNA: TGTGCCAGCAGGGGACAGGCTGGCTACACCTTC.

The chain has TRBV20-1 and TRBJ1-6, with D perhaps TRBD1 (5 bases). CDR3 size: 14 residues. CDR1 is DFQATT and CDR2 is SNEGSKA in the germline V gene (reference sequence). V lost 6 bases and J 4 bases, leaving 13 bases between the germline ends. Written as DNA, the CDR3 is TGCAGTGCGCGGGGCCCGGGATATAATTCACCCCTCCACTTT. Its protein is CSARGPGYNSPLHF.

The chain recombines TRBV4-1 with TRBJ2-1; TRBD2 might be the D (5 bases). The V gene's germline CDR1 is MGHRA and CDR2 YSYEKL. V was pared by 0 bases and J by 9 bases, with 18 bases between. The CDR3 contains 16 residues. CDR3 region: CASSQDMLGRSGEQFF. In nucleotides, the CDR3 is TGCGCCAGCAGCCAAGATATGTTAGGGAGATCCGGTGAGCAGTTCTTC.

This clonotype occurred many times. The chain is built from TRBV2 and TRBJ2-1; D might be TRBD1 (6 bases). The germline gives CDR1 SNHLY, CDR2 FYNNEI. The V gene lost 6 bases and the J gene lost 8 bases, with 20 bases spanning the gap. The CDR3 spans 15 residues. In DNA, the CDR3 is TGTGCCAGCAGGAACCGGGACAAGGACTTGTATGAGCAGTTCTTC. It is translated as CASRNRDKDLYEQFF.

This clonotype was seen ten or more times. The chain has TRBV7-8 and TRBJ2-1; TRBD2 aligns across 11 bases. Looked up from germline, CDR1 is SGHVS and CDR2 is FQNEAQ. The CDR3 runs 17 residues. V gave up 5 bases and J gave up 5 bases; unmatched junction bases: 11. The CDR3 region has the DNA TGTGCCAGCAGCCGAGGCCTACTAGCGGGGGCCAACAATGAGCAGTTCTTC. This encodes CASSRGLLAGANNEQFF.

The chain combines TRBV7-2 with TRBJ1-5; maybe TRBD1 (5 bases). The length of the CDR3 is 16 residues. V shed 3 bases and J shed 7 bases, with 19 bases lying between them. Germline CDR1 reads SGHTA; CDR2 reads FQGNSA. This chain's CDR3 is CASSFREGGFEQPQHF. In DNA, the CDR3 is TGTGCCAGCAGCTTCAGGGAGGGAGGGTTTGAACAGCCCCAGCATTTT.

This clonotype was observed a handful of times. The chain joins TRBV24-1 to TRBJ2-7; D is undetermined. The CDR3 has 12 residues. The germline CDR1 and CDR2 sequences are KGHDR and SFDVKD. Trimming cost V 2 bases and J 2 bases, with 3 bases left between them. CDR3 sequence reads: CATSDSTYEQYF. The CDR3 bases are TGTGCCACCAGTGATTCCACCTACGAGCAGTACTTC.

This rearrangement joins TRBV15 to TRBJ1-2; TRBD1 matches 8 bases. The CDR3 is 14 residues long. Germline V lookup: CDR1 LNHNV, CDR2 YYDKDF (reference sequence). V shed 1 base and J 4 bases; nucleotides not matched to a gene: 2. CDR3 DNA sequence: TGTGCCACCAGCAGAGGGGACAGGACCTATGGCTACACCTTC. Protein sequence: CATSRGDRTYGYTF.

On this clonotype: Being one base from a much bigger clone, this may be a read error. In nucleotides, the CDR3 is TGTGCCAGCAGCTTAGGTAGCGGGGACGAGCAGTACTTC. As protein: CASSLGSGDEQYF. The rearrangement links TRBV2 to TRBJ2-7; 8 bases are shared with TRBD2. Trimming at V came to 6 bases and at J to 5 bases, leaving 6 bases not matched to a gene. The CDR3 consists of 13 residues. The V gene's germline CDR1 is SNHLY and CDR2 FYNNEI.